The 27 T cell receptor beta chains below were found in one sample sequenced in a study of T cells in Graves' hyperthyroidism and ophthalmopathy. TCR beta CDR3 regions were amplified from RNA transcripts. Initially, a first-round RT-PCR of the TCR CDR3 employed the HTBI primer set. A single record per CDR3 protein comes from TCRdb applying MiXCR to the multiplex PCR reads. The sample consists of some 490,000 distinct CDR3 sequences, less than 25% of them appearing once. Sequenced: blood. These receptors originate from an older woman with Graves' ophthalmopathy.

This chain joins TRBV20-1 and TRBJ1-6, with unresolved D. CDR3 length: 14 amino acids. Germline CDR1 is DFQATT and CDR2 is SNEGSKA (reference sequence). The V end lost 5 bases, the J end lost 2 bases, and 10 bases lay between the germline ends. In DNA form, the CDR3 reads TGCAGTGCTCGAGGACCGCCCTATAATTCACCCCTCCACTTT. Residues: CSARGPPYNSPLHF.

Turning to this clonotype: Sequence at one end of the junction differs from germline and may be a read error. The rearrangement uses TRBV3-1 and TRBJ2-3, with TRBD2 as a possible D gene (5 bases). From germline, CDR1 is LGHDT and CDR2 YNNKEL (reference sequence). This CDR3 comprises 13 residues. CDR3 residues: CASSQPEGGTPYF. The CDR3 DNA reads TGTGCCAGCAGCCAGCCTGAAGGAGGCACGCCGTATTTT.

There are many counts of this clonotype. The J gene is TRBJ2-7, the V gene TRBV5-1, with D maybe TRBD2 (6 bases). The V gene's germline CDR1 is SGHRS and CDR2 YFSETQ. The CDR3 covers 14 residues. Trimming left V 0 bases short and J 2 bases short, with 9 bases between. The DNA of the CDR3 is TGCGCCAGCAGCTTGGTGGGAGGCGCCTACGAGCAGTACTTC. The encoded protein is CASSLVGGAYEQYF.

This clonotype was detected only a few times. The chain joins TRBV12-3 or TRBV12-4 to TRBJ2-7; tentatively, D is TRBD2 (5 bases). The CDR3 consists of 15 residues. V was clipped by 6 bases and J by 3 bases, with 18 bases between them. The CDR3 DNA reads TGTGCCAGCAGAGGCCCTGGCCATCGGGGCTACGAGCAGTACTTC. Translated: CASRGPGHRGYEQYF.

This clonotype was counted a single time. This clone may be a read error of a much larger clone one base away. The V call is TRBV11-2, the J call TRBJ2-1, with a weak D call TRBD2 (6 bases). The CDR3 loop spans 13 amino acids. In germline, CDR1 is SGHAT, CDR2 FQNNGV. CDR3: CASNLVTQGGQFF. The CDR3 DNA is TGTGCCAGCAACTTAGTCACCCAGGGAGGACAGTTCTTC.

V gene TRBV14 combines with J gene TRBJ2-7, with TRBD1 identical over 10 bases. Germline-derived CDR1 and CDR2 are SGHDN and FVKESK. The CDR3 is made up of 16 amino acids. V was clipped by 1 base and J by 5 bases; unmatched bases: 8. The CDR3 here is CASSQGGTGALHEQYF. CDR3 nucleotide sequence: TGTGCCAGCAGCCAAGGGGGGACAGGGGCCTTACACGAGCAGTACTTC.

V and J are TRBV29-1 and TRBJ2-5; 11 bases align to TRBD2. The DNA matches TRBJ2-1 better at its end, which makes the J call doubtful. This CDR3 has 16 residues. Germline V lookup: CDR1 SQVTM, CDR2 ANQGSEA. The CDR3 here is CSVEESTSGRQETQFF. The CDR3 region has the DNA TGCAGCGTTGAAGAGAGCACTAGCGGGAGACAAGAGACCCAGTTCTTC.

The chain couples TRBV5-5 to TRBJ1-5, with D maybe TRBD1 (5 bases). V was trimmed by 4 bases and J by 7 bases, leaving 15 bases between them. Germline V CDR1 and CDR2: SGHKS, YYEKEE (reference sequence). CDR3 length equals 14 residues. DNA of the CDR3: TGTGCCAGCAGCCTACAAGGGACGGGGCAGCCCCAGCATTTT. It translates to CASSLQGTGQPQHF. The whole variable domain, filled in from reference TRBV5-5 and TRBJ1-5, reads DAGVTQSPTHLIKTRGQQVTLRCSPISGHKSVSWYQQVLGQGPQFIFQYYEKEERGRGNFPDRFSARQFPNYSSELNVNALLLGDSALYLCASSLQGTGQPQHFGDGTRLSIL.

This chain uses TRBV11-3 with TRBJ2-7; D ambiguous. V was shortened by 2 bases and J by 4 bases, with 9 bases between the two germline ends. Germline CDR1 SGHNT, CDR2 YENEEA. The CDR3 is 13 residues long. DNA of the CDR3: TGTGCCAGCAGCTTATCCAGCAAGTACGAGCAGTACTTC. This encodes CASSLSSKYEQYF.

This clonotype has just a few counts. The V and J genes are TRBV2 and TRBJ1-5; D ambiguous. Trimming left V 1 base short and J 6 bases short, with 19 bases between. Germline CDR1 is SNHLY and CDR2 is FYNNEI. This CDR3 is built from 17 residues. CDR3 sequence: CASSEGPSGRLIQPQHF. CDR3 in DNA: TGTGCCAGCAGTGAAGGCCCATCCGGACGTTTGATTCAGCCCCAGCATTTT.

Many counts were recorded for this clonotype. V is TRBV29-1 and J is TRBJ2-7, with D unresolved. This CDR3 contains 13 residues. Trimming cost V 2 bases and J 1 base, with 9 bases left between them. CDR1 is SQVTM and CDR2 is ANQGSEA in the germline V gene. CDR3 coding DNA: TGCAGCGTTGAACCTAGGGATTCCTACGAGCAGTACTTC. This translates into CSVEPRDSYEQYF.

This chain links TRBV20-1 with TRBJ2-3; 14 bases are shared with TRBD2. Germline trimming cut 1 base from V and 4 bases from J; bases unmatched to any gene: 1. Germline lookup yields CDR1 DFQATT and CDR2 SNEGSKA (reference sequence). CDR3 length: 15 residues. CDR3 sequence (DNA): TGCAGTGCTAGAGGACTAGCGGGAGGGCCAGATACGCAGTATTTT. The encoded protein is CSARGLAGGPDTQYF.

The genes are TRBV5-1 and TRBJ2-7, with 7 bases fitting TRBD1. CDR3 length equals 16 residues. V was pared by 0 bases and J by 2 bases, with 8 bases of the junction left unmatched. Germline CDR1 SGHRS, CDR2 YFSETQ. CDR3 region: CASSLELTGPTYEQYF. The CDR3 DNA reads TGCGCCAGCAGCTTGGAATTGACAGGGCCCACCTACGAGCAGTACTTC.

This clonotype was picked up many times. The CDR3 reads CASSALTSVSTDTQYF. DNA of the CDR3: TGTGCCAGCAGCGCCCTGACTAGCGTAAGCACAGATACGCAGTATTTT. The chain joins TRBV9 to TRBJ2-3, with 8 positions matching TRBD2. Trimming at V came to 3 bases and at J to 0 bases, leaving 6 bases not matched to a gene. Germline V gene lookup returns CDR1 SGDLS and CDR2 YYNGEE. The CDR3 totals 16 residues.

The chain has TRBV20-1 and TRBJ1-2, with D possibly matching TRBD1 (6 bases). V was trimmed by 2 bases and J by 5 bases, leaving 24 bases between them. Per the germline V gene, CDR1 is DFQATT and CDR2 is SNEGSKA (reference sequence). The CDR3 is made up of 17 amino acids. CDR3 in amino acids: CSARSAGLTPGVYGYTF. CDR3 coding DNA: TGCAGTGCTAGATCCGCGGGACTCACCCCAGGGGTTTATGGCTACACCTTC.

J is TRBJ2-1 and V is TRBV2, with 7 positions matching TRBD2. The CDR3 is 19 amino acids. The junction had 18 bases not matched to a gene; V was cut back by 6 bases and J by 1 base. Germline-derived CDR1 and CDR2 are SNHLY and FYNNEI. CDR3 protein: CASSSLFQRDSNSYNEQFF. The CDR3 bases are TGTGCCAGCAGCTCCCTGTTCCAGCGGGATTCGAATTCCTACAATGAGCAGTTCTTC.

This clonotype was detected only once. V usage is TRBV19 and J usage is TRBJ2-2; D might be TRBD1 or TRBD2, each matching 5 bases. The CDR3 runs 14 residues. Germline V CDR1 and CDR2: LNHDA, SQIVND (reference sequence). With 4 bases removed from V and 6 bases from J, the gap between germline ends came to 12 bases. Written as DNA, the CDR3 is TGTGCCAGTAGTAGGCTTCGAGGGGCCGGGGAGCTGTTTTTT. It codes for CASSRLRGAGELFF.

V is TRBV28 and J is TRBJ1-5, with 7 bases lining up with TRBD1. The germline V gene has CDR1 MDHEN and CDR2 SYDVKM. The length of the CDR3 is 16 residues. The junction had 14 bases not matched to a gene; V was cut back by 5 bases and J by 7 bases. The CDR3 bases are TGTGCCAGCAGTGCCGGGACAGCCATAAAGATCCAGCCCCAGCATTTT. This encodes CASSAGTAIKIQPQHF.

This chain links TRBV18 with TRBJ1-1; the match to TRBD1 covers 8 bases. V lost 6 bases, J lost 6 bases, and 9 bases stayed unmatched. The CDR3 is 14 amino acids. From germline, CDR1 is KGHSH and CDR2 LQKENI. The CDR3 loop is CASSLDRGRSEAFF. The DNA for the CDR3 is TGTGCCAGCTCCCTCGACAGGGGCAGGTCTGAAGCTTTCTTT.

This clonotype was observed a few times. The chain is built from TRBV24-1 and TRBJ2-1; either TRBD1 or TRBD2 may fit D (7 bases each). V shed 3 bases and J shed 8 bases, with 22 bases lying between them. Germline V lookup: CDR1 KGHDR, CDR2 SFDVKD. The CDR3 is 17 residues long. CDR3 nucleotides: TGTGCCACCAGTGATCCCCGGCTAGCGGCCACAGGGGATGAGCAGTTCTTC. Protein product: CATSDPRLAATGDEQFF.

The sample holds a few counts of this clonotype. The CDR3 is CASTKQGDTYNEQFF. CDR3 nucleotide sequence: TGCGCCAGCACAAAACAGGGGGACACCTACAATGAGCAGTTCTTC. V usage is TRBV5-1 and J usage is TRBJ2-1; 8 nucleotides match TRBD1. Looked up from germline, CDR1 is SGHRS and CDR2 is YFSETQ. The CDR3 sequence is 15 residues long. V lost 6 bases and J lost 2; bases outside the gene matches: 7.

This clonotype was observed a few times. The chain carries TRBV7-9 and TRBJ1-4; perhaps TRBD1 as D (6 bases). The CDR3 extends over 15 amino acids. V was pared by 5 bases and J by 7 bases, with 17 bases between. The germline V gene encodes CDR1 SEHNR and CDR2 FQNEAQ (reference sequence). The DNA for the CDR3 is TGTGCCAGCAGCCCCCGGGGGGGGCACGGTGAAAAACTGTTTTTT. Translation: CASSPRGGHGEKLFF. Filled out from reference TRBV7-9 and TRBJ1-4, the complete variable domain reads DTGVSQNPRHKITKRGQNVTFRCDPISEHNRLYWYRQTLGQGPEFLTYFQNEAQLEKSRLLSDRFSAERPKGSFSTLEIQRTEQGDSAMYLCASSPRGGHGEKLFFGSGTQLSVL.

The chain carries TRBV5-1 and TRBJ2-2; 9 bases are shared with TRBD1. CDR3 length: 17 residues. V lost 4 bases to trimming and J lost 0 bases; unmatched junction nucleotides: 7. The germline CDR1 and CDR2 sequences are SGHRS and YFSETQ. Written as DNA, the CDR3 is TGCGCCAGCAGCCTGGGACAGGGCGGGACGAACACCGGGGAGCTGTTTTTT. It encodes CASSLGQGGTNTGELFF. Complete variable domain (other parts from reference TRBV5-1 and TRBJ2-2): KAGVTQTPRYLIKTRGQQVTLSCSPISGHRSVSWYQQTPGQGLQFLFEYFSETQRNKGNFPGRFSGRQFSNSRSEMNVSTLELGDSALYLCASSLGQGGTNTGELFFGEGSRLTVL.

A few counts support this clonotype. The V call is TRBV28, the J call TRBJ2-2, with D uncertain. Germline V gene lookup returns CDR1 MDHEN and CDR2 SYDVKM. Trimming pared 3 bases from V and 8 bases from J, leaving 10 bases between. The CDR3 contains 13 residues. This CDR3 reads CASSFRNAGELFF. The CDR3 DNA is TGTGCCAGCAGTTTCCGAAACGCAGGGGAGCTGTTTTTT.

The chain employs TRBV27 and TRBJ2-2; the D is unclear. In germline, CDR1 is MNHEY, CDR2 SMNVEV (reference sequence). Trimming took 5 bases from V and 1 from J, leaving 17 bases between them. The CDR3 covers 17 residues. DNA of the CDR3: TGTGCCAGCAGTCCCCCTGTGAGCAGGTGGAACACCGGGGAGCTGTTTTTT. Translation: CASSPPVSRWNTGELFF.

This chain connects TRBV5-1 to TRBJ2-1; D gene unclear. Germline assignment: CDR1 SGHRS and CDR2 YFSETQ. This CDR3 is 15 amino acids long. Trimming took off 6 bases at V and 4 bases at J, with 17 bases between the two ends. For the CDR3, the DNA is TGCGCCAGCAATTTGGAGAACGCCGCATACAATGAGCAGTTCTTC. As protein: CASNLENAAYNEQFF.

A few counts support this clonotype. The chain joins TRBV6-1 to TRBJ2-1; possibly TRBD2 for D (5 bases). The CDR3 runs to 14 residues. V shed 7 bases and J shed 0 bases, with 10 bases lying between them. Per germline, CDR1 MNHNS and CDR2 SASEGT. Here the CDR3 DNA reads TGTGCCAGCATGAGAACTAGCTCCTACAATGAGCAGTTCTTC. Protein: CASMRTSSYNEQFF.